These 18 T cell receptor beta chains came from one sample sequenced in a study of technical replicates of blood from a handful of donors. The repertoire was sequenced with immunoSEQ multiplex PCR; TCRdb's copy has only in-frame clones and lacks some. This table holds about 67,000 clones, 95% to 97% found once. The sample was T cells isolated from PBMCs. All receptors derive from a human donor in good health.

The rearrangement uses TRBV6-5 and TRBJ1-5; perhaps TRBD1 as D (5 bases). Germline CDR1 reads MNHEY; CDR2 reads SVGAGI. The length of the CDR3 is 15 residues. Between the trimmed V and J ends, which lost 5 bases and 8 bases, there was a span of 19 bases. Written as DNA, the CDR3 is TGTGCCAGCAGTCCCCGGACGGGGGTTAGGGAGCCCCAGCATTTT. Its protein product is CASSPRTGVREPQHF.

This clone was picked up a small number of times. The V call is TRBV19, the J call TRBJ1-1, with D hard to call. The germline V gene has CDR1 LNHDA and CDR2 SQIVND (reference sequence). V lost 6 bases to trimming and J lost 7 bases, with 9 bases between them. CDR3 size: 11 residues. The chain's CDR3 is CASRKRIEAFF. The CDR3 DNA reads as TGTGCCAGTAGAAAGAGGATTGAAGCTTTCTTT.

The chain links TRBV5-1 to TRBJ2-1; the D is unclear. CDR3 length: 13 amino acids. The germline V gene has CDR1 SGHRS and CDR2 YFSETQ. The V end lost 5 bases, the J end lost 1 base, and 7 bases lay between the germline ends. CDR3: CASSTRSYNEQFF. The CDR3 DNA reads as TGCGCCAGCAGTACTCGTTCCTACAATGAGCAGTTCTTC. Full variable domain (remainder filled in from reference TRBV5-1 and TRBJ2-1): KAGVTQTPRYLIKTRGQQVTLSCSPISGHRSVSWYQQTPGQGLQFLFEYFSETQRNKGNFPGRFSGRQFSNSRSEMNVSTLELGDSALYLCASSTRSYNEQFFGPGTRLTVL.

This clone was seen only once. The chain couples TRBV11-2 to TRBJ2-7, with a weak D call TRBD2 (6 bases). The CDR3 runs 14 residues. Looked up from germline, CDR1 is SGHAT and CDR2 is FQNNGV. The germline V and J ends were trimmed by 1 base and 3 bases, with 10 bases remaining between them. The CDR3 protein is CASSLGDFGYEQYF. The CDR3 DNA follows: TGTGCCAGCAGCTTAGGGGACTTCGGCTACGAGCAGTACTTC. The full variable domain, rest sourced from reference TRBV11-2 and TRBJ2-7, is EAGVAQSPRYKIIEKRQSVAFWCNPISGHATLYWYQQILGQGPKLLIQFQNNGVVDDSQLPKDRFSAERLKGVDSTLKIQPAKLEDSAVYLCASSLGDFGYEQYFGPGTRLTVT.

V usage is TRBV7-3 and J usage is TRBJ2-7, with D maybe TRBD2 (6 bases). The CDR3 sequence is 15 residues long. V was shortened by 2 bases and J by 0 bases, with 11 bases between the two germline ends. CDR1 and CDR2 from the germline V gene are SGHTA and FQGTGA. The CDR3 spells CASSLFAGSSYEQYF. The CDR3 DNA sequence: TGTGCCAGCAGCTTATTCGCGGGGAGCTCCTACGAGCAGTACTTC.

The chain employs TRBV7-2 and TRBJ2-7; possible D gene TRBD1, 6 bases. Deletions cut 5 bases from V and 2 bases from J, with 28 bases between. This CDR3 comprises 19 residues. CDR1 SGHTA and CDR2 FQGNSA come from the germline V gene. CDR3 loop: CASSGSRDKGPLLPYEQYF. In DNA, the CDR3 is TGTGCCAGCAGCGGATCCCGGGACAAGGGGCCGCTTTTACCCTACGAGCAGTACTTC.

The rearrangement links TRBV5-1 to TRBJ2-6, with TRBD2 matching 8 bases. The ends lost 1 base at V and 0 bases at J; junction bases unmatched: 9. The CDR3 consists of 19 residues. CDR1 is SGHRS, CDR2 YFSETQ, per germline. CDR3 amino acids: CASSLFSSGGYSGANVLTF. The CDR3, as DNA: TGCGCCAGCAGCTTGTTCTCTTCGGGAGGGTACTCTGGGGCCAACGTCCTGACTTTC.

This chain connects TRBV4-2 to TRBJ1-5; 7 bases map to TRBD1. Germline trimming cut 0 bases from V and 3 bases from J; bases unmatched to any gene: 2. Germline V gene lookup returns CDR1 LGHNA and CDR2 YNFKEQ. This CDR3 contains 15 residues. The CDR3 loop reads CASSQDGTANQPQHF. CDR3 sequence (DNA): TGTGCCAGCAGCCAAGATGGGACAGCCAATCAGCCCCAGCATTTT.

The CDR3 sequence is CAWTPGQFNQPQHF. The CDR3 DNA is TGTGCCTGGACCCCGGGACAGTTTAATCAGCCCCAGCATTTT. The chain employs TRBV30 and TRBJ1-5; 7 positions agree with TRBD1. The CDR3 covers 14 residues. In germline, CDR1 is GTSNPN, CDR2 SVGIG (reference sequence). V was clipped by 4 bases and J by 4 bases; unmatched bases: 7.

V and J are TRBV29-1 and TRBJ1-2, with a possible D match to TRBD1 (5 bases). The CDR3 is 12 amino acids. Germline values: CDR1 SQVTM, CDR2 ANQGSEA. Deletions cut 5 bases from V and 6 bases from J, with 13 bases between. The CDR3, as DNA: TGCAGCGTTTTGAAGGGGCCGGATGGCTACACCTTC. This sequence encodes CSVLKGPDGYTF.

This chain uses TRBV2 with TRBJ2-7; no clear D. The CDR3 contains 11 residues. Germline V CDR1 and CDR2: SNHLY, FYNNEI. V dropped 6 bases and J dropped 4 bases, with 7 bases sitting between them. CDR3 protein: CASSVNYEQYF. The CDR3 DNA sequence: TGTGCCAGCAGCGTAAATTACGAGCAGTACTTC. The full variable domain, in which reference TRBV2 and TRBJ2-7 provide the parts outside the CDR3, is EPEVTQTPSHQVTQMGQEVILRCVPISNHLYFYWYRQILGQKVEFLVSFYNNEISEKSEIFDDQFSVERPDGSNFTLKIRSTKLEDSAMYFCASSVNYEQYFGPGTRLTVT.

The V and J genes are TRBV5-4 and TRBJ1-3; perhaps TRBD1 as D (5 bases). The CDR3 is made up of 16 amino acids. Per the germline V gene, CDR1 is SGHNT and CDR2 is YYREEE (reference sequence). V lost 2 bases, J lost 1 base, and 13 bases lay in between. CDR3 amino acids: CASSFSGDRSGNTIYF. For the CDR3, the DNA is TGTGCCAGCAGCTTCAGTGGTGACAGATCTGGAAACACCATATATTTT.

This rearrangement joins TRBV5-5 to TRBJ2-2, with no clear D. CDR1 is SGHKS and CDR2 is YYEKEE in the germline V gene (reference sequence). CDR3 length: 16 residues. Trimming stripped 0 bases from V and 4 bases from J, with 13 bases between. The CDR3: CASSLEARRSTGELFF. As DNA, the CDR3 is TGTGCCAGCAGCTTGGAGGCGCGGCGAAGCACCGGGGAGCTGTTTTTT.

The chain has TRBV5-1 and TRBJ2-1; 7 bases agree with TRBD1. CDR3 size: 15 residues. Per the germline V gene, CDR1 is SGHRS and CDR2 is YFSETQ. V gave up 4 bases and J gave up 5 bases; unmatched junction bases: 9. The CDR3 is CASSAQGPMDNEQFF. CDR3 DNA sequence: TGCGCCAGCAGCGCACAGGGGCCCATGGACAATGAGCAGTTCTTC.

This clone was seen only once. The J gene is TRBJ2-1, the V gene TRBV11-3; D gene unclear. Trimming shortened V by 5 bases and J by 1 base, and 6 bases separated the two germline ends. The CDR3 runs 13 residues. CDR1 is SGHNT and CDR2 is YENEEA in the germline V gene. The CDR3 protein is CASSENSYNEQFF. The DNA of the CDR3 is TGTGCCAGCAGCGAGAATTCCTACAATGAGCAGTTCTTC.

This clone has a single count. The gene calls are TRBV7-9 and TRBJ2-1; D unclear. The ends were cut back, 5 bases at V and 4 bases at J, with 6 bases in the middle. CDR1 and CDR2 (germline): SEHNR, FQNEAQ (reference sequence). This CDR3 has 12 residues. For the CDR3, the DNA is TGTGCCAGCAGCCTGAGGTACAATGAGCAGTTCTTC. Encoded protein: CASSLRYNEQFF.

This clone appeared a single time. The J gene is TRBJ2-3, the V gene TRBV5-1; D is possibly TRBD2 (5 bases). This CDR3 is 13 amino acids long. Trimming left V 4 bases short and J 4 bases short, with 10 bases between. Germline loops: CDR1 SGHRS, CDR2 YFSETQ. The CDR3 DNA follows: TGCGCCAGCAGCCGGGAAGGGTCAGATACGCAGTATTTT. Protein product: CASSREGSDTQYF.

Written as DNA, the CDR3 is TGCGCCAGCAGCCAGATAGCGGTACCCTACAATGAGCAGTTCTTC. It codes for CASSQIAVPYNEQFF. This sequence joins TRBV4-1 and TRBJ2-1; possibly TRBD2 for D (6 bases). V lost 3 bases and J lost 2, with 11 bases in between. The CDR3 loop spans 15 amino acids. Per the germline V gene, CDR1 is MGHRA and CDR2 is YSYEKL.